Below, one T cell receptor (beta chain) is given with its context. This entry is derived from a study of T cell responses to AZD1222 COVID-19 vaccine. Across the study: Analyses pooled second doses at about 4 or about 12 weeks.

Here immunoSEQ multiplex PCR was the method, and the copy in TCRdb shows in-frame clones only, minus some. The repertoire holds 60,000 to 75,000 clones, with around 84% as singletons. V shed 0 bases and J 6 bases; nucleotides not matched to a gene: 4. The CDR3 loop spans 15 amino acids. Germline lookup yields CDR1 SGHRS and CDR2 YFSETQ. The sequencing here drew on peripheral blood, taken on day 0 of AZD1222 vaccination. The receptor was isolated from an adult in good health. V and J are TRBV5-1 and TRBJ2-1, with 9 bases lining up with TRBD2. CDR3 sequence (DNA): TGCGCCAGCAGCTTGGAGGGGACTAGCCCCAATGAGCAGTTCTTC. It is translated as CASSLEGTSPNEQFF. Full variable domain (outside the CDR3, taken from reference TRBV5-1 and TRBJ2-1): KAGVTQTPRYLIKTRGQQVTLSCSPISGHRSVSWYQQTPGQGLQFLFEYFSETQRNKGNFPGRFSGRQFSNSRSEMNVSTLELGDSALYLCASSLEGTSPNEQFFGPGTRLTVL.